Listed below are T cell receptor beta chains from one sample, sequenced in a study of shared clonotypes between healthy human individuals. Generated by immunoSEQ multiplex PCR, the TCRdb table keeps only in-frame clones and is missing some. The sample has more than 2 million clones; 90% to 97% are singletons. The sequencing sample was made of naive CD4+ T cells sorted from blood. The receptors were sampled from a man between 18 and 35 years old in good health. CDR3s include the opening cysteine and the closing phenylalanine or tryptophan. D genes are given only for firm matches. Expanded clones are given a class, and other clones once, few, many or no size at all.

d_call j_call clone_size v_call cdr3_aa cdr3_nt
TRBD2 TRBJ2-7 once TRBV5-6 CASSTGGAGGPREQYF TGTGCCAGCAGCACGGGGGGAGCGGGAGGGCCGAGGGAGCAGTACTTC
- TRBJ2-5 - TRBV10-2 CASSESGNPQETQYF TGCGCCAGCAGTGAGTCGGGGAACCCCCAAGAGACCCAGTACTTC
TRBD1 TRBJ2-5 - TRBV29-1 CSVITGGFETQYF TGCAGCGTGATAACAGGGGGCTTTGAGACCCAGTACTTC
- TRBJ2-2 - TRBV10-3 CAISEGAGELFF TGTGCCATCAGTGAGGGGGCCGGGGAGCTGTTTTTT
- TRBJ1-1 - TRBV6-6 CASSPDRYTEAFF TGTGCCAGCAGTCCGGACCGATACACTGAAGCTTTCTTT
- TRBJ1-6 few TRBV10-3 CASRDSRDSPLHF TGTGCCTCACGCGACAGCCGCGATTCACCCCTCCACTTT
- TRBJ2-3 - TRBV7-6 CASSSPGTSTDTQYF TGTGCCAGCAGCTCACCCGGGACGAGCACAGATACGCAGTATTTT
TRBD1 TRBJ2-3 - TRBV30 CACGQGARDTQYF TGTGCCTGCGGACAGGGGGCACGTGATACGCAGTATTTT
TRBD2 TRBJ2-7 - TRBV5-1 CASSLNGGAYEQYF TGCGCCAGCAGCTTGAACGGGGGGGCCTACGAGCAGTACTTC
TRBD1 TRBJ2-1 - TRBV30 CAWSVGPKQGVKVEQFF TGTGCCTGGAGTGTAGGGCCAAAACAGGGGGTGAAGGTTGAGCAGTTCTTC
- TRBJ2-7 - TRBV5-1 CASSLRDPYEQYF TGCGCCAGCAGCTTGCGGGATCCCTACGAGCAGTACTTC
TRBD1 TRBJ1-3 - TRBV2 CASMDRGDTIYF TGTGCCAGCATGGACAGGGGAGACACCATATATTTT
- TRBJ2-7 - TRBV11-3 CASGPGGASYEQYF TGTGCCAGCGGTCCTGGGGGAGCTTCCTACGAGCAGTACTTC
- TRBJ1-2 - TRBV6-1 CASSEERFYGYTF TGTGCCAGCAGTGAAGAGCGTTTCTATGGCTACACCTTC
- TRBJ2-7 - TRBV12-5 CASALGAYEQYF TGTGCTAGTGCCCTGGGCGCCTACGAGCAGTACTTC
- TRBJ1-3 - TRBV5-1 CASSLDGRGTGNTIYF TGCGCCAGCAGCTTGGACGGCAGGGGAACGGGAAACACCATATATTTT
- TRBJ1-2 once TRBV11-2 CASSLADGNYGYTF TGTGCCAGCAGCTTAGCGGACGGAAACTATGGCTACACCTTC
- TRBJ1-1 - TRBV6-5 CASSSPGTNSEAFF TGTGCCAGCAGTTCCCCCGGGACCAACTCTGAAGCTTTCTTT
- TRBJ2-5 - TRBV6-5 CASSYGGSETQYF TGTGCCAGCAGTTATGGAGGGTCTGAGACCCAGTACTTC
- TRBJ1-4 - TRBV6-6 CASRQGFERGLFF TGTGCCAGCAGACAGGGATTCGAGAGGGGACTGTTTTTT
- TRBJ2-7 - TRBV5-5 CASSFVGYEQYF TGTGCCAGCAGCTTTGTAGGTTACGAGCAGTACTTC
TRBD1 TRBJ2-2 - TRBV9 CASSGTGSTGELFF TGTGCCAGCAGCGGGACAGGCAGCACCGGGGAGCTGTTTTTT
- TRBJ2-7 - TRBV6-5 CASSYSHSYEQYF TGTGCCAGCAGTTACTCCCACTCCTACGAGCAGTACTTC
- TRBJ1-2 - TRBV9 CASSAVGGGYTF TGTGCCAGCAGCGCTGTAGGGGGTGGCTACACCTTC
- TRBJ2-7 - TRBV19 CASSIEHSYEQYF TGTGCCAGTAGTATAGAACACTCCTACGAGCAGTACTTC
- TRBJ2-2 - TRBV11-2 CASSFRAPGAGELFF TGTGCCAGCAGCTTCAGGGCCCCGGGGGCCGGGGAGCTGTTTTTT
TRBD2 TRBJ2-5 - TRBV29-1 CSVGLAGWTQYF TGCAGCGTTGGACTAGCGGGATGGACCCAGTACTTC
TRBD1 TRBJ1-5 - TRBV5-1 CASSSTGGQEPQHF TGCGCCAGCAGCTCCACAGGGGGGCAGGAGCCCCAGCATTTT
- TRBJ2-3 - TRBV10-3 CAISEGTLDPDTQYF TGTGCCATCAGTGAAGGGACGTTGGATCCAGATACGCAGTATTTT
TRBD1 TRBJ2-7 - TRBV5-1 CASSSGQAVLYF TGCGCCAGCAGCTCCGGACAGGCTGTGTTGTACTTC
TRBD1 TRBJ1-2 - TRBV6-5 CASSFGQGYDYGYTF TGTGCCAGCAGCTTTGGACAGGGATACGACTATGGCTACACCTTC
- TRBJ2-5 - TRBV18 CASSPPMGQGETQYF TGTGCCAGCTCACCACCGATGGGGCAGGGAGAGACCCAGTACTTC
- TRBJ1-6 - TRBV7-9 CASSSLSEYSPLHF TGTGCCAGCAGCTCCCTGAGCGAATATTCACCCCTCCACTTT
- TRBJ2-3 - TRBV7-3 CASSLGGANTQYF TGTGCCAGCAGCTTAGGTGGAGCCAATACGCAGTATTTT
TRBD1 TRBJ1-5 - TRBV30 CAWSVLTGYDQPQHF TGTGCCTGGAGTGTGCTGACAGGGTACGATCAGCCCCAGCATTTT
- TRBJ1-2 - TRBV19 CASSIDFNWAFGYTF TGTGCCAGTAGTATAGACTTTAATTGGGCGTTTGGCTACACCTTC
TRBD2 TRBJ2-1 once TRBV9 CASSVGPSGKQFF TGTGCCAGCAGCGTAGGGCCTAGCGGGAAGCAGTTCTTC
- TRBJ1-3 - TRBV28 CASSTRNTIYF TGTGCCAGCAGTACACGGAACACCATATATTTT
TRBD2 TRBJ2-1 - TRBV7-9 CATTLAGSLEQFF TGTGCCACCACACTAGCGGGGTCCTTGGAGCAGTTCTTC
TRBD1 TRBJ1-6 - TRBV4-1 CASSSTPGQGALPLHF TGCGCCAGCAGCTCTACCCCGGGACAGGGGGCTCTTCCCCTCCACTTT
TRBD2 TRBJ2-5 - TRBV5-1 CASSLEAGGQETQYF TGCGCCAGCAGCTTGGAAGCGGGGGGCCAAGAGACCCAGTACTTC
- TRBJ1-2 - TRBV7-9 CASSLAPEGYGYTF TGTGCCAGCAGCTTAGCCCCGGAGGGCTATGGCTACACCTTC
- TRBJ1-4 - TRBV10-3 CASGPQQTNEKLFF TGTGCCTCCGGCCCCCAGCAGACTAATGAAAAACTGTTTTTT